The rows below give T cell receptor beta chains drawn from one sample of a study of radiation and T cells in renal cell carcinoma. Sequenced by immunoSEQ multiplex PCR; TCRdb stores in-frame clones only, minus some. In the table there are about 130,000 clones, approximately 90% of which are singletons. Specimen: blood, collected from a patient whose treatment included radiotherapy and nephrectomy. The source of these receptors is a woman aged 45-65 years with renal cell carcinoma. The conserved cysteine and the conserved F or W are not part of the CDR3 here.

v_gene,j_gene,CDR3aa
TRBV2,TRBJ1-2,ASSLMTENYGYT
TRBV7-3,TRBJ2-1,ASSLNVGGAFEQF
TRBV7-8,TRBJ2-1,ASRGGGPYNEQF
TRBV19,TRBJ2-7,ASNPGRDYEQY
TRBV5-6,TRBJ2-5,ASSLVGPREETQY
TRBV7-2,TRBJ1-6,ASSQAGPLNSPLH
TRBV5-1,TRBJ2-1,ASSLARTSSNEQF
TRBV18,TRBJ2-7,ASSPGGAWEQY
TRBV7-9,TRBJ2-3,ASSLVAVTDTQY
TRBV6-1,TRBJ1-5,ASSDVGRSNQPQH
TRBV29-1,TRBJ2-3,SVSPQGTDTQY
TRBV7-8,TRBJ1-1,ASSLGSASGMNTEAF
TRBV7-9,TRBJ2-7,ASSGYVNEQY
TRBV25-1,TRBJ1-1,ASSENTGGNTEAF
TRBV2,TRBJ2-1,ARSYGGGNEQF
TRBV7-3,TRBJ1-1,ASSLRQGNTEAF
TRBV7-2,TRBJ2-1,ASSLGLAGGREQF
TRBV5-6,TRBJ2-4,ASSLVGGAKNIQY
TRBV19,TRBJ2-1,ASSTWDRVNNEQF
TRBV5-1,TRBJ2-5,ASSLGGFRETQY
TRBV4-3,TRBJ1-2,ASSQDRGTRYGYT
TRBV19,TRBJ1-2,ASGSGRSYGYT
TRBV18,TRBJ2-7,ASSPGQGRY
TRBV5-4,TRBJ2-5,ASSPLARGPGETQY
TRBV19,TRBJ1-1,ASRPGSGGNTEAF
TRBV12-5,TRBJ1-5,ASGLKEPQH
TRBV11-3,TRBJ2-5,ASSLEVGETQY
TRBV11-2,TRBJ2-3,ASSPDRTDTQY
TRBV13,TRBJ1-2,ASSLRTARINYGYT
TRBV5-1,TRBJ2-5,ASSLVASGGAGETQY
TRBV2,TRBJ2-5,ASSVFGGEETQY
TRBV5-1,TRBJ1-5,ASATGLDQPQH
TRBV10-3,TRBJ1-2,AINRDRGYGYT
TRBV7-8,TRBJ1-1,ASSLLPGNTEAF
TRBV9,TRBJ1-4,ASSGPQTGATNEKLF
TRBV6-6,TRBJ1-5,ASSYGSNQPQH